This T cell receptor (beta chain) was documented in a study of cytomegalovirus exposure and HLA in healthy donors. Donors came from a validation cohort of about 120 subjects, distinct from the first 666-subject cohort. Concerning this clone: What it binds is not known.

Study results and caveats: Later, an analysis found that TCR clusters from the first cohort tended to co-occur in the roughly 130 validation repertoires. Associated with cytomegalovirus, according to the listing, were 150 to 200 TCR beta chains. Cytomegalovirus status was reportedly diagnosed by the classifier with high sensitivity and specificity.

TCRdb keeps only in-frame clones here, not all; method: immunoSEQ multiplex PCR. The sample yields 70,000 or so clones, roughly 93% seen once. The V gene's germline CDR1 is MGHRA and CDR2 YSYEKL. The ends were cut back, 4 bases at V and 6 bases at J, with 12 bases in the middle. CDR3 length: 13 amino acids. The clonotype originates from a young woman in good health and CMV-seronegative. The sequenced sample consisted of PBMCs. This chain joins TRBV4-1 and TRBJ1-1; D possibly corresponds to TRBD1 (6 bases). Here the CDR3 reads CASSLEGGAEAFF. In nucleotides, the CDR3 is TGCGCCAGCAGCCTAGAGGGGGGGGCTGAAGCTTTCTTT.